Following are 9 T cell receptor beta chains from one sample sequenced in a study of shared clonotypes between healthy human individuals. TCRdb's table, derived via immunoSEQ multiplex PCR, lists solely in-frame clones and lacks some. The repertoire holds about 110,000 clones, with 68% as singletons. The sequenced sample consisted of memory CD8+ T cells sorted from blood. Subset reported: CD45RO+ cells pooled with CCR7-negative TemRA cells. Receptor source: a woman in her 30s in good health.

This chain joins TRBV2 and TRBJ2-1; 9 positions agree with TRBD2. With V trimmed by 3 bases and J by 6 bases, 3 bases remained unmatched. The CDR3 is 14 amino acids. Germline assignment: CDR1 SNHLY and CDR2 FYNNEI. The CDR3 coding sequence is TGTGCCAGCAGTGAGGTTAGCGGGAGCAATGAGCAGTTCTTC. This codes for CASSEVSGSNEQFF.

The chain has TRBV13 and TRBJ2-5, with TRBD1 identical over 10 bases. The closer fit of TRBJ2-7 to the DNA end suggests the J call may be wrong. The CDR3 is 15 amino acids. The germline CDR1 and CDR2 sequences are PRHDT and FYEKMQ (reference sequence). This CDR3 reads CASSLRGQGAYEQYF. The CDR3, as DNA: TGTGCCAGCAGCCTCCGAGGACAGGGGGCCTACGAGCAGTACTTC.

The sample holds a few counts of this clone. Here the CDR3 reads CSVDGGSGDSGEQYF. The CDR3 DNA is TGCAGCGTTGATGGCGGGAGTGGGGATTCAGGCGAGCAGTACTTC. This chain links TRBV29-1 with TRBJ2-7, with 7 bases identical to TRBD2. Looked up from germline, CDR1 is SQVTM and CDR2 is ANQGSEA. The CDR3 consists of 15 residues. V lost 3 bases and J lost 6; bases outside the gene matches: 14.

V gene TRBV27 combines with J gene TRBJ2-7; D is possibly TRBD1 (6 bases). Germline V lookup: CDR1 MNHEY, CDR2 SMNVEV (reference sequence). V was cut by 3 bases and J by 1 base, with 13 bases left in between. This CDR3 has 15 amino acids. CDR3 sequence: CASSFGQGLSYEQYF. CDR3 in DNA: TGTGCCAGCAGTTTTGGGCAGGGGCTATCCTACGAGCAGTACTTC.

The V call is TRBV27, the J call TRBJ2-2, with D maybe TRBD2 (6 bases). Germline loops: CDR1 MNHEY, CDR2 SMNVEV (reference sequence). V lost 5 bases and J lost 0, with 10 bases in between. This CDR3 comprises 15 residues. This CDR3 reads CASSRGGSNTGELFF. DNA for the CDR3: TGTGCCAGCAGTCGGGGAGGTTCGAACACCGGGGAGCTGTTTTTT.

This clone occurred a few times. The genes are TRBV7-6 and TRBJ2-7, with 7 bases matching TRBD2. This CDR3 is built from 14 residues. V lost 5 bases to trimming and J lost 7 bases; unmatched junction nucleotides: 11. Germline V CDR1 and CDR2: SGHVS, FNYEAQ. CDR3 DNA: TGTGCCAGCAGCCCTCGGGGGGAGATTCGGGAGCAGTACTTC. Its translation: CASSPRGEIREQYF.

The chain joins TRBV11-2 to TRBJ1-1; tentative D call: TRBD1 (6 bases). The CDR3 covers 17 residues. Trimming removed 5 bases from V and 5 bases from J, with 24 bases in between. Germline-derived CDR1 and CDR2 are SGHAT and FQNNGV. The CDR3 here is CASSPRPGRGGGTEAFF. The CDR3 DNA is TGTGCCAGCAGCCCTAGGCCTGGCAGGGGCGGAGGGACTGAAGCTTTCTTT.

V gene TRBV19 combines with J gene TRBJ2-7; D gene uncertain. V was clipped by 6 bases and J by 6 bases, with 18 bases between them. The CDR3 consists of 14 residues. The germline V gene has CDR1 LNHDA and CDR2 SQIVND (reference sequence). In nucleotides, the CDR3 is TGTGCCAGTAGACCACTCCTTAGTCCCGGCGAGCAGTACTTC. This encodes CASRPLLSPGEQYF. Based on the CDR3 plus reference TRBV19 and TRBJ2-7, the full variable domain is DGGITQSPKYLFRKEGQNVTLSCEQNLNHDAMYWYRQDPGQGLRLIYYSQIVNDFQKGDIAEGYSVSREKKESFPLTVTSAQKNPTAFYLCASRPLLSPGEQYFGPGTRLTVT.

V usage is TRBV30 and J usage is TRBJ2-7, with TRBD2 as a possible D gene (6 bases). Trimming took off 3 bases at V and 0 bases at J, with 9 bases between the two ends. Germline lookup yields CDR1 GTSNPN and CDR2 SVGIG (reference sequence). The CDR3 runs to 13 residues. The CDR3 bases are TGTGCCTGGAGAGCGACTAGCTCCTACGAGCAGTACTTC. Translation gives CAWRATSSYEQYF.